One sample yielded the 30 T cell receptor beta chains listed below, sequenced in a study of cytomegalovirus exposure and HLA in healthy donors. Amplification used 60 Vbeta primers and 13 Jbeta primers. Some clones are missing from TCRdb's copy, which holds only in-frame ones; the method was immunoSEQ multiplex PCR. The sample has fewer than 250,000 clones, roughly 79% seen once; the top ten hold 1.5% to 2%. Material: PBMCs. The origin of the receptors is a male donor in good health and CMV-seronegative.

This clone was detected only a few times. The chain recombines TRBV19 with TRBJ2-7, with 9 bases that match TRBD1. Trimming took 7 bases from V and 3 from J; bases not matched to a gene: 4. Germline V gives CDR1 LNHDA, CDR2 SQIVND (reference sequence). This CDR3 spans 13 amino acids. This chain's CDR3 is CASTADRGYEQYF. The CDR3 nucleotides read TGTGCCAGTACCGCGGACAGGGGCTACGAGCAGTACTTC.

In its sample, this clone was seen a few times. Here the CDR3 reads CASSRQGRADSPLHF. The DNA of the CDR3 is TGCGCCAGCAGCCGACAGGGGAGGGCGGATTCACCCCTCCACTTT. The chain couples TRBV5-1 to TRBJ1-6; 8 bases map to TRBD1. Losses at the gene ends were 4 bases for V and 8 bases for J; bases not matched to a gene: 8. CDR1 and CDR2 from the germline V gene are SGHRS and YFSETQ. The CDR3 loop spans 15 amino acids. The whole variable domain, filled in from reference TRBV5-1 and TRBJ1-6, reads KAGVTQTPRYLIKTRGQQVTLSCSPISGHRSVSWYQQTPGQGLQFLFEYFSETQRNKGNFPGRFSGRQFSNSRSEMNVSTLELGDSALYLCASSRQGRADSPLHFGNGTRLTVT.

This chain joins TRBV9 and TRBJ1-2; maybe TRBD1 (5 bases). V lost 0 bases to trimming and J lost 3 bases, with 9 bases between them. The CDR3 is 14 residues long. Germline V gene data show CDR1 as SGDLS and CDR2 as YYNGEE. CDR3 nucleotide sequence: TGTGCCAGCAGCGTAGGGGGGGGACACTATGGCTACACCTTC. This translates into CASSVGGGHYGYTF.

This sequence joins TRBV9 and TRBJ2-3; the D gene is possibly TRBD2 (6 bases). This CDR3 has 17 residues. Germline CDR1 and CDR2: SGDLS and YYNGEE. Between the trimmed V and J ends, which lost 5 bases and 0 bases, there was a span of 19 bases. CDR3 amino acids: CASSGKLADLSTDTQYF. The CDR3 nucleotides read TGTGCCAGCAGTGGAAAATTAGCGGATCTTAGCACAGATACGCAGTATTTT.

This clone was observed a handful of times. The chain links TRBV2 to TRBJ1-4, with a possible D match to TRBD1 (5 bases). CDR3 length equals 15 residues. The ends were cut back, 2 bases at V and 7 bases at J, with 14 bases in the middle. CDR1 and CDR2 (germline): SNHLY, FYNNEI. This CDR3 is CASSELRGGGEKLFF. The CDR3 bases are TGTGCCAGCAGTGAACTAAGGGGCGGGGGTGAAAAACTGTTTTTT.

The chain has TRBV27 and TRBJ2-5; 8 bases are a match to TRBD1. Germline-derived CDR1 and CDR2 are MNHEY and SMNVEV (reference sequence). J gave up 4 bases and V 5 bases, and 6 bases lay outside the gene matches. CDR3 length: 14 residues. In DNA, the CDR3 is TGTGCCAGCAGTCGACAGGGGCCGATAGAGACCCAGTACTTC. This gives the protein CASSRQGPIETQYF.

The chain carries TRBV7-9 and TRBJ2-2; D is uncertain. Germline CDR1 is SEHNR and CDR2 is FQNEAQ (reference sequence). The CDR3 is made up of 14 amino acids. Deletions cut 4 bases from V and 6 bases from J, with 12 bases between. The CDR3 sequence: CASSYGSGSGELFF. The CDR3 nucleotides are TGTGCCAGCAGCTACGGATCGGGTTCCGGGGAGCTGTTTTTT.

CDR3 protein: CASSVVGLGEQFF. The DNA for the CDR3 is TGTGCCAGCAGCGTAGTGGGGCTAGGGGAGCAGTTCTTC. V and J are TRBV9 and TRBJ2-1; maybe TRBD1 (5 bases). Trimming took 0 bases from V and 10 from J, leaving 11 bases between them. This CDR3 comprises 13 residues. Germline V gene lookup returns CDR1 SGDLS and CDR2 YYNGEE. Together with reference TRBV9 and TRBJ2-1, the CDR3 gives the full variable domain: DSGVTQTPKHLITATGQRVTLRCSPRSGDLSVYWYQQSLDQGLQFLIQYYNGEERAKGNILERFSAQQFPDLHSELNLSSLELGDSALYFCASSVVGLGEQFFGPGTRLTVL.

Only a few counts were recorded for this clone. The rearrangement links TRBV11-1 to TRBJ2-3; D call uncertain. V dropped 4 bases and J dropped 1 base, with 12 bases sitting between them. The CDR3 sequence is 15 residues long. Looked up from germline, CDR1 is SGHAT and CDR2 is FQDESV (reference sequence). In nucleotides, the CDR3 is TGTGCCAGCAGCTCCTCACCTGAGGGCACAGATACGCAGTATTTT. Amino acid sequence: CASSSSPEGTDTQYF.

The DNA of the CDR3 is TGTGCCAGCAGCCTGAGGGTGCCTGGGGCCAACGTCCTGACTTTC. This codes for CASSLRVPGANVLTF. The chain combines TRBV6-5 with TRBJ2-6, with a weak D call TRBD2 (5 bases). Trimming took off 6 bases at V and 2 bases at J, with 11 bases between the two ends. Germline V gene data show CDR1 as MNHEY and CDR2 as SVGAGI. This CDR3 comprises 15 residues.

This clone came up once. The V call is TRBV10-3, the J call TRBJ2-7, with 7 bases fitting TRBD1. CDR1 and CDR2 (germline): ENHRY, SYGVKD. The CDR3 is 14 amino acids. V was clipped by 7 bases and J by 2 bases; unmatched bases: 8. The CDR3 DNA follows: TGTGCCATCAAAGGACAGGACCCAACCTACGAGCAGTACTTC. Translation: CAIKGQDPTYEQYF.

The genes are TRBV5-1 and TRBJ2-5, with TRBD1 matching 7 bases. CDR1 and CDR2 from the germline V gene are SGHRS and YFSETQ. V shed 4 bases, J shed 4 bases, and the junction held 4 bases outside the gene matches. There are 13 residues in the CDR3. The chain's CDR3 is CASSTTGVETQYF. In DNA, the CDR3 is TGCGCCAGCAGCACCACAGGGGTAGAGACCCAGTACTTC.

CDR3 in DNA: TGTGCCAGCAGCCAAAGAGGCGCAGATACGCAGTATTTT. Translation gives CASSQRGADTQYF. The chain links TRBV7-2 to TRBJ2-3, with D uncertain. Between the trimmed V and J ends, which lost 5 bases and 4 bases, there was a span of 10 bases. The CDR3 spans 13 residues. Germline V gene data show CDR1 as SGHTA and CDR2 as FQGNSA.

The rearrangement joins TRBV20-1 to TRBJ2-3; D gene unclear. Germline lookup yields CDR1 DFQATT and CDR2 SNEGSKA (reference sequence). The CDR3 contains 11 residues. V lost 6 bases and J 4 bases, leaving 8 bases between the germline ends. CDR3 nucleotide sequence: TGCAGTGCCCCGGTTTCAGATACGCAGTATTTT. The encoded protein is CSAPVSDTQYF.

The genes are TRBV5-6 and TRBJ1-1; 8 nucleotides match TRBD1. The trim removed 2 bases at V and 0 bases at J, leaving 6 bases unmatched. The CDR3 runs 16 residues. Germline V CDR1 and CDR2: SGHDT, YYEEEE. This chain's CDR3 is CASSFGTGHMNTEAFF. The CDR3 region has the DNA TGTGCCAGCAGCTTTGGGACAGGACACATGAACACTGAAGCTTTCTTT.

The V call is TRBV6-1, the J call TRBJ1-2, with 8 bases matching TRBD1. The V gene end was trimmed by 2 bases and the J gene end by 6 bases; junction bases not matched to a gene: 8. Germline loops: CDR1 MNHNS, CDR2 SASEGT. CDR3 length: 15 residues. This CDR3 reads CASSETGGRYDGYTF. Here the CDR3 DNA reads TGTGCCAGCAGTGAAACAGGGGGAAGGTACGATGGCTACACCTTC.

This clone was seen a handful of times. The chain couples TRBV4-3 to TRBJ1-1; 7 positions agree with TRBD1. Germline CDR1 reads LGHNA; CDR2 reads YSLEER. Trimming cost V 4 bases and J 5 bases; bases outside gene matches: 4. CDR3 length: 13 amino acids. The DNA of the CDR3 is TGCGCCAGCAGCCTAACAGGGGTTACTGAAGCTTTCTTT. Protein product: CASSLTGVTEAFF.

This clone showed up just a few times. V gene TRBV5-4 combines with J gene TRBJ2-5, with D possibly matching TRBD2 (5 bases). The CDR3 runs to 13 residues. The V end was cut by 4 bases, the J end by 3 bases, with 10 bases between. Germline V gene sequence: CDR1 SGHNT, CDR2 YYREEE (reference sequence). The CDR3 reads CASSQDSKETQYF. The CDR3 DNA sequence: TGTGCCAGCAGCCAGGACTCGAAAGAGACCCAGTACTTC. Together with reference TRBV5-4 and TRBJ2-5, the CDR3 gives the full variable domain: ETGVTQSPTHLIKTRGQQVTLRCSSQSGHNTVSWYQQALGQGPQFIFQYYREEENGRGNFPPRFSGLQFPNYSSELNVNALELDDSALYLCASSQDSKETQYFGPGTRLLVL.

This clone was seen just once. The DNA of the CDR3 is TGCGCCAGCAGCGACCAGGGGATTATCTCCTACGAGCAGTACTTC. Translating it yields CASSDQGIISYEQYF. V is TRBV5-1 and J is TRBJ2-7; tentative D call: TRBD1 (6 bases). V was clipped by 4 bases and J by 0 bases, with 14 bases between them. Germline CDR1 SGHRS, CDR2 YFSETQ. The CDR3 length is 15 residues. The full variable domain, rest sourced from reference TRBV5-1 and TRBJ2-7, is KAGVTQTPRYLIKTRGQQVTLSCSPISGHRSVSWYQQTPGQGLQFLFEYFSETQRNKGNFPGRFSGRQFSNSRSEMNVSTLELGDSALYLCASSDQGIISYEQYFGPGTRLTVT.

V and J are TRBV28 and TRBJ1-4; D not certain. In germline, CDR1 is MDHEN, CDR2 SYDVKM. The V and J ends lost 1 base and 6 bases respectively, with 3 bases between them. This CDR3 is 12 amino acids long. The CDR3 nucleotides are TGTGCCAGCAGTTTATCCGATGAAAAACTGTTTTTT. Residues: CASSLSDEKLFF.

The V gene is TRBV30, the J gene TRBJ2-4, with D perhaps matching TRBD2 (7 bases). The V end was cut by 0 bases, the J end by 9 bases, with 18 bases between. CDR3 size: 15 residues. CDR1 and CDR2 (germline): GTSNPN, SVGIG (reference sequence). CDR3 amino acids: CAWSVSGGGGSIQYF. The DNA of the CDR3 is TGTGCCTGGAGTGTATCCGGGGGCGGGGGCTCCATTCAGTACTTC.

The V and J genes are TRBV14 and TRBJ1-4; 11 nucleotides line up with TRBD1. There are 17 residues in the CDR3. V lost 5 bases and J lost 7; bases outside the gene matches: 12. CDR1 SGHDN and CDR2 FVKESK come from the germline V gene. The CDR3 sequence is CASSGRTDRGLREKLFF. CDR3 nucleotide sequence: TGTGCCAGCAGCGGCAGAACGGACAGGGGGCTACGTGAAAAACTGTTTTTT.

The genes are TRBV6-5 and TRBJ1-1; D is ambiguous. The CDR3 sequence is 14 residues long. Germline V CDR1 and CDR2: MNHEY, SVGAGI. V was shortened by 4 bases and J by 2 bases, with 11 bases between the two germline ends. The CDR3: CASSSGYANTEAFF. The CDR3, as DNA: TGTGCCAGCAGTTCGGGTTATGCAAACACTGAAGCTTTCTTT.

The gene calls are TRBV2 and TRBJ1-1; D uncertain. Germline V gene lookup returns CDR1 SNHLY and CDR2 FYNNEI. CDR3 length: 12 residues. V was clipped by 10 bases and J by 1 base, with 10 bases between them. The CDR3 loop reads CAIGHSNTEAFF. The CDR3 nucleotides are TGTGCCATTGGGCACTCGAACACTGAAGCTTTCTTT.

The chain carries TRBV9 and TRBJ2-7; D might be TRBD1 (6 bases). The CDR3 length is 15 residues. V was pared by 0 bases and J by 2 bases, with 12 bases between. CDR1 and CDR2 from the germline V gene are SGDLS and YYNGEE. The CDR3 is CASSVGGTSTYEQYF. The CDR3 DNA follows: TGTGCCAGCAGCGTAGGGGGGACATCCACCTACGAGCAGTACTTC.

This rearrangement joins TRBV5-1 to TRBJ2-7, with 8 bases aligning to TRBD2. V dropped 0 bases and J dropped 1; count of bases not matched to a gene: 9. This CDR3 is 17 amino acids long. Germline assignment: CDR1 SGHRS and CDR2 YFSETQ. The CDR3 coding sequence is TGCGCCAGCAGCTTGGGGTGGGGAAGCGGGAGTTCCTACGAGCAGTACTTC. It yields the protein CASSLGWGSGSSYEQYF. Supplemented by reference TRBV5-1 and TRBJ2-7, the full variable domain reads KAGVTQTPRYLIKTRGQQVTLSCSPISGHRSVSWYQQTPGQGLQFLFEYFSETQRNKGNFPGRFSGRQFSNSRSEMNVSTLELGDSALYLCASSLGWGSGSSYEQYFGPGTRLTVT.

The genes are TRBV25-1 and TRBJ2-3; 11 bases are a match to TRBD2. Germline trimming cut 3 bases from V and 4 bases from J; bases unmatched to any gene: 12. This CDR3 is built from 18 residues. Looked up from germline, CDR1 is MGHDK and CDR2 is SYGVNS. The chain's CDR3 is CASSDGSSGRNWPDTQYF. CDR3 sequence (DNA): TGTGCCAGCAGTGACGGGTCTAGCGGGAGGAATTGGCCAGATACGCAGTATTTT.

V is TRBV2 and J is TRBJ2-2, with D perhaps matching TRBD1 (5 bases). The germline gives CDR1 SNHLY, CDR2 FYNNEI. V shed 4 bases and J shed 5 bases, with 11 bases lying between them. This CDR3 has 14 amino acids. This CDR3 reads CASSGRQRTGELFF. The CDR3 DNA is TGTGCCAGCAGTGGGAGACAGCGAACCGGGGAGCTGTTTTTT.

The chain joins TRBV7-8 to TRBJ1-5; 7 bases align to TRBD1. Trimming cost V 7 bases and J 0 bases; bases outside gene matches: 9. The CDR3 sequence is 16 residues long. The V gene's germline CDR1 is SGHVS and CDR2 FQNEAQ. CDR3 coding DNA: TGTGCCAGCATCAGCCCCTACAGGGGTAGCAATCAGCCCCAGCATTTT. Residues: CASISPYRGSNQPQHF.

This clone appeared once. The chain employs TRBV7-2 and TRBJ2-2, with D perhaps TRBD1 (7 bases). Trimming shortened V by 6 bases and J by 7 bases, and 24 bases separated the two germline ends. This CDR3 comprises 17 residues. CDR1 is SGHTA and CDR2 is FQGNSA in the germline V gene. CDR3 loop: CASSYQAGRGKGGELFF. In DNA form, the CDR3 reads TGTGCCAGCAGTTATCAAGCGGGCAGGGGGAAAGGCGGGGAGCTGTTTTTT. The full variable domain, its missing parts supplied by reference TRBV7-2 and TRBJ2-2, is GAGVSQSPSNKVTEKGKDVELRCDPISGHTALYWYRQSLGQGLEFLIYFQGNSAPDKSGLPSDRFSAERTGGSVSTLTIQRTQQEDSAVYLCASSYQAGRGKGGELFFGEGSRLTVL.